These 9 T cell receptor beta chains came from one sample sequenced in a study of T cell responses to AZD1222 COVID-19 vaccine. The method was immunoSEQ multiplex PCR; TCRdb's version includes in-frame clones alone and lacks a portion of them. This table has tens of thousands of clones, 85% to 90% appearing once. The material sequenced was peripheral blood, taken 28 days after the second AZD1222 dose. These receptors were obtained from an adult who received the AZD1222 COVID-19 vaccine.

The table lists this clone with a count of one. The V and J genes are TRBV5-1 and TRBJ2-2; tentatively, D is TRBD1 (5 bases). Trimming pared 5 bases from V and 7 bases from J, leaving 15 bases between. The V gene's germline CDR1 is SGHRS and CDR2 YFSETQ. CDR3 length equals 14 residues. The CDR3 DNA is TGCGCCAGCAGGCCAGGGAATCGGATCGGGGAGCTGTTTTTT. This translates into CASRPGNRIGELFF.

The V and J genes are TRBV19 and TRBJ1-4; 12 nucleotides agree with TRBD1. The trim removed 5 bases at V and 3 bases at J, leaving 10 bases unmatched. Germline V gene data show CDR1 as LNHDA and CDR2 as SQIVND (reference sequence). The CDR3 covers 18 residues. In DNA form, the CDR3 reads TGTGCCAGTAGTGGCGGCACCGGGACAGGGGGCGCTAATGAAAAACTGTTTTTT. Its translation is CASSGGTGTGGANEKLFF.

This chain uses TRBV30 with TRBJ1-4; unclear D gene. Germline CDR1 is GTSNPN and CDR2 is SVGIG (reference sequence). The V end lost 3 bases, the J end lost 3 bases, and 8 bases lay between the germline ends. The CDR3 spans 13 residues. The CDR3 DNA reads as TGTGCCTGGAGGCCGGGTCCTAATGAAAAACTGTTTTTT. Translation gives CAWRPGPNEKLFF.

J is TRBJ2-3 and V is TRBV7-9; D is unclear. Germline V lookup: CDR1 SEHNR, CDR2 FQNEAQ (reference sequence). Trimming took off 1 base at V and 0 bases at J, with 11 bases between the two ends. The CDR3 contains 16 residues. CDR3 amino acids: CASSLVVFASTDTQYF. CDR3 in DNA: TGTGCCAGCAGCTTAGTGGTGTTTGCTAGCACAGATACGCAGTATTTT.

The rearrangement uses TRBV5-4 and TRBJ1-5; possibly TRBD1 for D (6 bases). The germline CDR1 and CDR2 sequences are SGHNT and YYREEE (reference sequence). The V and J ends lost 0 bases and 3 bases respectively, with 7 bases between them. The CDR3 has 14 residues. The CDR3 loop is CASSLAGVNQPQHF. CDR3 bases: TGTGCCAGCAGCTTGGCAGGGGTCAATCAGCCCCAGCATTTT.

The chain joins TRBV5-5 to TRBJ2-1; D is unclear. Trimming pared 3 bases from V and 8 bases from J, leaving 15 bases between. Germline assignment: CDR1 SGHKS and CDR2 YYEKEE (reference sequence). The CDR3 is made up of 14 amino acids. CDR3 protein: CASSSFSSVDEQFF. The CDR3 DNA is TGTGCCAGCAGCTCTTTTTCCTCTGTGGATGAGCAGTTCTTC.

The V call is TRBV3-1 (or the pseudogene TRBV3-2), the J call TRBJ1-2; D may be TRBD1 (5 bases). CDR3 length: 14 residues. Trimming cost V 1 base and J 7 bases, with 13 bases left between them. The germline V gene has CDR1 LGHDT and CDR2 YNNKEL (reference sequence). The CDR3: CASSQGSNQGGYTF. In nucleotides, the CDR3 is TGTGCCAGCAGCCAAGGATCCAATCAGGGTGGCTACACCTTC.

This sequence joins TRBV2 and TRBJ1-4; tentatively, D is TRBD1 (5 bases). Germline V CDR1 and CDR2: SNHLY, FYNNEI. V was shortened by 2 bases and J by 4 bases, with 11 bases between the two germline ends. CDR3 length: 15 residues. CDR3: CASSEISGYNEKLFF. The CDR3 DNA reads as TGTGCCAGCAGTGAAATATCAGGGTATAATGAAAAACTGTTTTTT.

The CDR3 nucleotides are TGCGCCAGCAGCTTGGCAGCGGGAGGGTCAGATACGCAGTATTTT. Translation gives CASSLAAGGSDTQYF. This sequence joins TRBV5-1 and TRBJ2-3; the match to TRBD2 covers 10 bases. Per the germline V gene, CDR1 is SGHRS and CDR2 is YFSETQ. The ends lost 0 bases at V and 4 bases at J; junction bases unmatched: 2. The CDR3 loop spans 15 amino acids.